This TCR beta chain was profiled in a study of PD-L1 blockade in urothelial cancer. The wider study: Starting in the mid-2010s, patients were given atezolizumab (1,200 mg intravenously every 3 weeks). Per blood sample, T cells had a median of roughly 150,000. General observations from the study: At 3 weeks on treatment, tumor-associated clones expanded more with durable benefit.

The time point: pretreatment peripheral blood. Using immunoSEQ multiplex PCR, the repertoire was profiled, and TCRdb retains in-frame clones only, with some absent. The table records 70,000 to 85,000 clones, 85% to 90% of them present only once. About this clone: The target antigen is unknown.

The sequencing used PBMCs, collected around atezolizumab (anti-PD-L1) treatment. The sequence was obtained from a man between 65 and 85 years old with urothelial cancer.

Here the CDR3 DNA reads TGTGCCACCAGCAGGGAATCCGGGACAGGAGGGGAGACCCAGTACTTC. Translating gives CATSRESGTGGETQYF. The gene calls are TRBV15 and TRBJ2-5; 8 positions match TRBD1. This CDR3 spans 16 amino acids. From germline, CDR1 is LNHNV and CDR2 YYDKDF (reference sequence). V shed 3 bases, J shed 5 bases, and the junction held 11 bases outside the gene matches.